The next 3 T cell receptor beta chains were all read from a single sample in a study of CD8 T cells in ankylosing spondylitis (dated by TCRdb to the late 2010s). Library method: 5' RACE. TCRdb shows the sequencer as Illumina MiSeq. Using fastp trimming at Q25 and MiXCR clonotype assembly, TCRdb reanalyzed the public sequencing data and kept in-frame beta chains. Each entry is one CDR3 protein sequence, shown with its most common DNA and genes. The sample table contains some 37,000 distinct CDR3 sequences; only one count was recorded for 16% of them. The top ten hold roughly 45% of the sample. Material for sequencing was blood. Receptor source: a male donor with ankylosing spondylitis or in good health (not recorded which).

The CDR3 DNA reads TGTGCCAGCAGCCAGCAATCCGGCACTGAAGCTTTCTTT. Translated: CASSQQSGTEAFF. The rearrangement links TRBV3-1 to TRBJ1-1; D is unclear. The CDR3 runs to 13 residues. Trimming cost V 3 bases and J 4 bases, with 9 bases left between them. The V gene's germline CDR1 is LGHDT and CDR2 YNNKEL (reference sequence).

In this sample, this clonotype turned up a few times. The DNA for the CDR3 is TGCAGTGCTAGAAATTGGGATTTGGGGTTGGGCGAAAAACTGTTTTTT. Its translation is CSARNWDLGLGEKLFF. The chain links TRBV20-1 to TRBJ1-4; D remains ambiguous. The length of the CDR3 is 16 residues. Deletions cut 2 bases from V and 8 bases from J, with 21 bases between. The germline V gene has CDR1 DFQATT and CDR2 SNEGSKA (reference sequence).

This clonotype was picked up a small number of times. V gene TRBV2 combines with J gene TRBJ2-2; D is unclear. Germline-derived CDR1 and CDR2 are SNHLY and FYNNEI. V lost 5 bases and J lost 1, with 8 bases in between. This CDR3 is built from 14 residues. As DNA, the CDR3 is TGTGCCAGCAGTAATCTAAAGAACACCGGGGAGCTGTTTTTT. Residues: CASSNLKNTGELFF.